This T cell receptor beta chain was documented in a study of graft-versus-host responses after intestinal transplantation. This clone appeared once. No antigen is known for it. Per germline, CDR1 MNHEY and CDR2 SVGAGI. CDR3 length: 14 amino acids. Losses at the gene ends were 6 bases for V and 4 bases for J; bases not matched to a gene: 9. Overall study findings and caveats: Allograft graft-versus-host to host-versus-graft clonal ratios ran high in patients with graft-donor T cell macrochimerism.

Sequencing used immunoSEQ multiplex PCR; TCRdb keeps in-frame clones, though not all of them. The profile shows approximately 99,000 clones, about nine tenths of them singletons. The chain carries TRBV6-5 and TRBJ2-7; 7 nucleotides align to TRBD1. The TCR was taken from a human donor who was the organ donor for an intestinal transplant. The material was unstimulated CD4+ T cells sorted from spleen or lymph node cells, obtained before transplant. The CDR3 reads CASSPDRDWYEQYF. The DNA of the CDR3 is TGTGCCAGCAGCCCCGACAGGGATTGGTACGAGCAGTACTTC.